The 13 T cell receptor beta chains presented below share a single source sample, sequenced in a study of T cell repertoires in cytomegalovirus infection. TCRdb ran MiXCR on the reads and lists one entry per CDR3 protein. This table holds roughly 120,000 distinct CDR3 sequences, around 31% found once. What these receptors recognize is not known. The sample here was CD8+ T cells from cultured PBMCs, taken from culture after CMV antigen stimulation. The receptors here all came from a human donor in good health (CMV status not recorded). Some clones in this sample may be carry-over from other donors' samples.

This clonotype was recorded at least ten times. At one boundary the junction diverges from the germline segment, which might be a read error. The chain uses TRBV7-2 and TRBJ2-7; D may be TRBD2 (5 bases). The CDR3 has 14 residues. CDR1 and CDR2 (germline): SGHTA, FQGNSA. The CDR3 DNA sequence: TGTGCCAGCAGCTTAAATCCGGGGTCCTTCGAGCAGTACTTC. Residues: CASSLNPGSFEQYF.

The CDR3 DNA sequence: TGCGCCAGCAGCCAAGAAAGCGGGCGCTCCTACGAGCAGTACTTC. Translated, it gives CASSQESGRSYEQYF. This chain uses TRBV4-3 with TRBJ2-7, with D tentatively TRBD2 (6 bases). Germline assignment: CDR1 LGHNA and CDR2 YSLEER. Trimming removed 0 bases from V and 0 bases from J, with 9 bases in between. This CDR3 contains 15 residues.

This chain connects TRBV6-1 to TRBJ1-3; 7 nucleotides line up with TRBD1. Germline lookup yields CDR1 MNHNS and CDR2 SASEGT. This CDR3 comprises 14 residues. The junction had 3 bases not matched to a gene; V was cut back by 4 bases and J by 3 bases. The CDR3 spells CASSGRDSGNTIYF. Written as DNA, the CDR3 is TGTGCCAGCAGTGGCCGGGACAGTGGAAACACCATATATTTT.

In DNA form, the CDR3 reads TGCAGTGCTAGCCCCGAAGGACAAGAGACCCAGTACTTC. As protein: CSASPEGQETQYF. The chain recombines TRBV20-1 with TRBJ2-5; unclear D gene. Trimming removed 3 bases from V and 2 bases from J, with 10 bases in between. CDR1 is DFQATT and CDR2 is SNEGSKA in the germline V gene (reference sequence). The CDR3 runs to 13 residues.

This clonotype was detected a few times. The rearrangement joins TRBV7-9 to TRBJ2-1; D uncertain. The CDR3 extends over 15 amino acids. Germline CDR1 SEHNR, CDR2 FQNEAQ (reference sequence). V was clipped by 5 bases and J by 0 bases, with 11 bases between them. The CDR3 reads CASSRRSSSYNEQFF. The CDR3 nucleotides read TGTGCCAGCAGCCGAAGGTCCAGCTCCTACAATGAGCAGTTCTTC. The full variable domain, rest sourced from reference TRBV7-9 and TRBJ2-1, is DTGVSQNPRHKITKRGQNVTFRCDPISEHNRLYWYRQTLGQGPEFLTYFQNEAQLEKSRLLSDRFSAERPKGSFSTLEIQRTEQGDSAMYLCASSRRSSSYNEQFFGPGTRLTVL.

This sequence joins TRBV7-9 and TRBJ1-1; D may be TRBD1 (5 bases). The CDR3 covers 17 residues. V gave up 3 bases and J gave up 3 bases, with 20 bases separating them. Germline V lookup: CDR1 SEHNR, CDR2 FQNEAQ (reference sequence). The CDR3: CASSFFGQPHSDTEAFF. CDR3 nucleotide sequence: TGTGCCAGCAGCTTCTTCGGACAACCCCACTCGGACACTGAAGCTTTCTTT. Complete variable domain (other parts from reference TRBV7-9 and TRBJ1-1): DTGVSQNPRHKITKRGQNVTFRCDPISEHNRLYWYRQTLGQGPEFLTYFQNEAQLEKSRLLSDRFSAERPKGSFSTLEIQRTEQGDSAMYLCASSFFGQPHSDTEAFFGQGTRLTVV.

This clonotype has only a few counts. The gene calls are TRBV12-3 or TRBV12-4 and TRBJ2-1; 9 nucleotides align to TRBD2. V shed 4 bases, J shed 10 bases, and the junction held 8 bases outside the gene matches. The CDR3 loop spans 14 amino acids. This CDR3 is CASSYGGGAGEQFF. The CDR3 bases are TGTGCCAGCAGTTATGGCGGGGGGGCCGGAGAGCAGTTCTTC.

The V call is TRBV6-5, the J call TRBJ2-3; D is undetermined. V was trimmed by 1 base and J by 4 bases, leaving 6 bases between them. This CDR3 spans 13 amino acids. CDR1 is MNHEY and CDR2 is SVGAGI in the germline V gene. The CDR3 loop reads CASSYFSADTQYF. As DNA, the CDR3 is TGTGCCAGCAGTTACTTTTCAGCAGATACGCAGTATTTT.

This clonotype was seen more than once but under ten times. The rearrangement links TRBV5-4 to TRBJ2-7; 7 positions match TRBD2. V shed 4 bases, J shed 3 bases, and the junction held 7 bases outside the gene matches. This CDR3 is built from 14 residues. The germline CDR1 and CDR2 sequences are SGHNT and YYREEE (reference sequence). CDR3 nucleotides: TGTGCCAGCAGCGGGGCGGGGGTAATCTACGAGCAGTACTTC. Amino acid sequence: CASSGAGVIYEQYF.

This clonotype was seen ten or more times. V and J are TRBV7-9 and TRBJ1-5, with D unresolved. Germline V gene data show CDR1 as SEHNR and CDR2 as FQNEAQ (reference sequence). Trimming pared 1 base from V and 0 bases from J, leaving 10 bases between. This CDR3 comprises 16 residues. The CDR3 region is CASSLVDGDSNQPQHF. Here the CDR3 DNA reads TGTGCCAGCAGCTTAGTGGACGGTGATAGCAATCAGCCCCAGCATTTT. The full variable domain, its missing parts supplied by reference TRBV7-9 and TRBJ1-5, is DTGVSQNPRHKITKRGQNVTFRCDPISEHNRLYWYRQTLGQGPEFLTYFQNEAQLEKSRLLSDRFSAERPKGSFSTLEIQRTEQGDSAMYLCASSLVDGDSNQPQHFGDGTRLSIL.

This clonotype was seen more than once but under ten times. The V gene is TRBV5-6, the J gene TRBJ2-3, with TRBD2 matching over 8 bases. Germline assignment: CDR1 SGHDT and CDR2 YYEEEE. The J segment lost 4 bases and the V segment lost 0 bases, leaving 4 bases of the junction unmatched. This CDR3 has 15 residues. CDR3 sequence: CASSLDGGAADTQYF. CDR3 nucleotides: TGTGCCAGCAGCTTGGACGGGGGGGCAGCAGATACGCAGTATTTT. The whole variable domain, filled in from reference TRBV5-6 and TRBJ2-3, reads DAGVTQSPTHLIKTRGQQVTLRCSPKSGHDTVSWYQQALGQGPQFIFQYYEEEERQRGNFPDRFSGHQFPNYSSELNVNALLLGDSALYLCASSLDGGAADTQYFGPGTRLTVL.

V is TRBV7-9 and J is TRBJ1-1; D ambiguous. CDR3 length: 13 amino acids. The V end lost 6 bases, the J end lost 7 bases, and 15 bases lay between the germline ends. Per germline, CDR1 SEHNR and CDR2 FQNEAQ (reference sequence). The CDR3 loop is CASRSVAGREAFF. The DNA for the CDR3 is TGTGCCAGCAGATCAGTTGCGGGCCGTGAAGCTTTCTTT. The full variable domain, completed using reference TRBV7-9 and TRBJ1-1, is DTGVSQNPRHKITKRGQNVTFRCDPISEHNRLYWYRQTLGQGPEFLTYFQNEAQLEKSRLLSDRFSAERPKGSFSTLEIQRTEQGDSAMYLCASRSVAGREAFFGQGTRLTVV.

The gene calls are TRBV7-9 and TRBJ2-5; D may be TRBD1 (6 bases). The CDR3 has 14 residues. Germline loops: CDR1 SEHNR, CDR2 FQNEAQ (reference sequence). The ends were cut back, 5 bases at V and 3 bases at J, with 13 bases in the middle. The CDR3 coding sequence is TGTGCCAGCAGCCTTCGGACAGCCGAAGAGACCCAGTACTTC. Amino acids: CASSLRTAEETQYF.